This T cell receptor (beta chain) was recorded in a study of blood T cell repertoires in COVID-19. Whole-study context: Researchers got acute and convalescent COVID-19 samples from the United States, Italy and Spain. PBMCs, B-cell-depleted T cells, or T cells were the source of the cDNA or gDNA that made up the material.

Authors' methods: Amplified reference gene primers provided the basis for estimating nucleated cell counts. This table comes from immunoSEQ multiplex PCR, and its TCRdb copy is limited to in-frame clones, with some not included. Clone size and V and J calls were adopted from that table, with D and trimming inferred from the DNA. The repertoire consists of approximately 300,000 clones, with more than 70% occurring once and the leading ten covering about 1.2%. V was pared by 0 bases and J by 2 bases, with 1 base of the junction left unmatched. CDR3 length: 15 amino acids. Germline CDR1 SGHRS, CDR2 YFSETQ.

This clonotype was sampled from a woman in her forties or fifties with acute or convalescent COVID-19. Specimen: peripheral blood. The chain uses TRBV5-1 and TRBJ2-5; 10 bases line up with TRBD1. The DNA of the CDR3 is TGCGCCAGCAGCTTGGGACAGGGGGCTCAAGAGACCCAGTACTTC. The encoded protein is CASSLGQGAQETQYF.